This TCR beta chain was captured in a study of neurological immune-mediated disorders. This clonotype showed up just a few times. Antigen unknown. TCRdb itself ran the 5' RACE reads through MiXCR, one entry per CDR3 protein. The sample has about 35,000 distinct CDR3 sequences, 3% to 4% seen once. Study-level results: CDR3 amino acid sequences found in expanded clones were never shared across subjects, suggesting private repertoires in all groups.

CDR1 is DFQATT and CDR2 is SNEGSKA in the germline V gene (reference sequence). This CDR3 is built from 16 residues. Trimming shortened V by 0 bases and J by 2 bases, and 14 bases separated the two germline ends. Material: PBMCs. The sequence came from a man aged 30-40 years with multiple sclerosis. The chain employs TRBV20-1 and TRBJ2-4; D perhaps matches TRBD2 (6 bases). CDR3 loop: CSARDPRGETKNIQYF. In DNA form, the CDR3 reads TGCAGTGCTAGAGATCCTCGCGGGGAGACCAAAAACATTCAGTACTTC.